A single T cell receptor (beta chain) is shown here with its context. Its antigen remains unidentified. Two oligonucleotides, mixed equimolar, formed the beta constant-region primer covering TRBC1 and TRBC2. Four rounds of PCR amplified the ligated cDNA using nested alpha and beta constant-region primers plus SP2. TCRdb passed the UMI-ligation and nested PCR reads through MiXCR, listing each CDR3 protein once. The repertoire includes 150,000 or so distinct CDR3 sequences, approximately 22% of them detected once, and 0.095% to 0.12% sits in the top ten. CD8 T cells were positively selected from what remained after CD4 positive selection. These data are taken from a study of naive and memory T cell subsets. Whole-study findings and limits: A few larger clonotypes appeared in naive repertoires, especially CD8, possibly memory cells re-expressing CD45RA. Naive and memory subsets had different power law exponents for TCR abundance.

Germline V gives CDR1 SQVTM, CDR2 ANQGSEA. The CDR3 extends over 14 amino acids. V was trimmed by 4 bases and J by 1 base, leaving 14 bases between them. The sequence came from a human donor in good health. The J gene is TRBJ2-7, the V gene TRBV29-1; D possibly corresponds to TRBD2 (5 bases). Sequencing input: naive CD4+ T cells from blood. The CDR3 nucleotides are TGCAGCGTTGTTATCGGGGTTGGATCCTACGAGCAGTACTTC. This translates into CSVVIGVGSYEQYF.